Detailed here is one T cell receptor (beta chain). One entry per CDR3 protein results from TCRdb running MiXCR on the PCR reads. The data contain around 94,000 distinct CDR3 sequences, about half of them singletons. The sample comes from a study of CDR3 diversity in severe acne. Trimming at V came to 3 bases and at J to 1 base, leaving 2 bases not matched to a gene. The germline gives CDR1 MDHEN, CDR2 SYDVKM. CDR3 length: 15 residues. The sequence was collected from a male donor with acne. Specimen: blood. The chain has TRBV28 and TRBJ2-2; 7 positions agree with TRBD2. In DNA form, the CDR3 reads TGTGCCAGCAGTTTTCTAGCGGTGAACACCGGGGAGCTGTTTTTT. The encoded protein is CASSFLAVNTGELFF.